The present T cell receptor (beta chain) was sequenced within a study of glioma-infiltrating T cells after dendritic cell vaccination. Time point indicated: after dendritic cell vaccination, including at tumor progression/relapse. Clones were read by immunoSEQ multiplex PCR, and TCRdb kept only the in-frame ones, dropping some. The table has 91,000 or so clones, around 80% seen once. Trimming left V 4 bases short and J 0 bases short, with 13 bases between. The length of the CDR3 is 16 residues. CDR1 and CDR2 (germline): SGHTS, YDEGEE. The V call is TRBV5-8, the J call TRBJ1-4; D is possibly TRBD1 (6 bases). This specimen consisted of blood, obtained after dendritic cell vaccination. The sequence came from a human donor with glioblastoma. CDR3 loop: CASSPGQSTTNEKLFF. The CDR3 DNA reads as TGTGCCAGCAGCCCCGGACAGAGCACAACTAATGAAAAACTGTTTTTT.